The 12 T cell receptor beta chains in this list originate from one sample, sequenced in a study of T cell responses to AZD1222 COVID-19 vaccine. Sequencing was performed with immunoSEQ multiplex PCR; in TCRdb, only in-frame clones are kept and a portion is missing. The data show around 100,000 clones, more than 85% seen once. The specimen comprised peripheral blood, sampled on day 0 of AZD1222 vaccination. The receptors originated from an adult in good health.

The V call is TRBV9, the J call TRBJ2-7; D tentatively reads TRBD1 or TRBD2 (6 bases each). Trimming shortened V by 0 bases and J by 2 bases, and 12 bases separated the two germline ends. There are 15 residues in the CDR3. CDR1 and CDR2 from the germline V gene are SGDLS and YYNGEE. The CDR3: CASSVESGGTYEQYF. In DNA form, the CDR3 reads TGTGCCAGCAGCGTAGAATCCGGGGGCACCTACGAGCAGTACTTC.

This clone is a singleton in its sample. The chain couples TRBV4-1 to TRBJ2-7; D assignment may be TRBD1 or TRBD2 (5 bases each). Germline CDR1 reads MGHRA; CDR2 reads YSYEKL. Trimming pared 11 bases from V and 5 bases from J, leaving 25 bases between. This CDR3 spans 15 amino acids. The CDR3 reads CAPSRPGPLRDEQYF. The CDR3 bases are TGCGCCCCCAGCCGTCCGGGACCCCTAAGAGACGAGCAGTACTTC.

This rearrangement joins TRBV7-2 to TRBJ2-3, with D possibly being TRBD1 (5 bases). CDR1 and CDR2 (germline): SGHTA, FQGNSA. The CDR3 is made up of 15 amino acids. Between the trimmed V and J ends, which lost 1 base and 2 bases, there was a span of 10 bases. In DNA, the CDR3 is TGTGCCAGCAGCTTAGGTCGACAGACCACAGATACGCAGTATTTT. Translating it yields CASSLGRQTTDTQYF.

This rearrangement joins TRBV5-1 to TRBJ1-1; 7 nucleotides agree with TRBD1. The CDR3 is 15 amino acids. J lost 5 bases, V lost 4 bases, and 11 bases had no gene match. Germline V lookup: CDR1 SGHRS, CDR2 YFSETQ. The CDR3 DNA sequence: TGCGCCAGCAGCCTCACCAACAGGGGACCTACTGAAGCTTTCTTT. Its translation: CASSLTNRGPTEAFF.

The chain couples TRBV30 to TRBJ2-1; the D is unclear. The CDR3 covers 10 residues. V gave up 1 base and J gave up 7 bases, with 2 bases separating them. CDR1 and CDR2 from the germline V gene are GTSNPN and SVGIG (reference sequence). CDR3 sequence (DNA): TGTGCCTGGAGTGAAAATGAGCAGTTCTTC. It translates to CAWSENEQFF. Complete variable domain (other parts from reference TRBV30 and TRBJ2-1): SQTIHQWPATLVQPVGSPLSLECTVEGTSNPNLYWYRQAAGRGLQLLFYSVGIGQISSEVPQNLSASRPQDRQFILSSKKLLLSDSGFYLCAWSENEQFFGPGTRLTVL.

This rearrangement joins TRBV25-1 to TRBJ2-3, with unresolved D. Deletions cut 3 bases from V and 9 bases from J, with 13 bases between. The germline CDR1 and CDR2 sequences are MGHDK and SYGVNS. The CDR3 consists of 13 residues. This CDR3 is CASSEGWPRTQYF. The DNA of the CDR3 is TGTGCCAGCAGTGAGGGGTGGCCGAGAACGCAGTATTTT.

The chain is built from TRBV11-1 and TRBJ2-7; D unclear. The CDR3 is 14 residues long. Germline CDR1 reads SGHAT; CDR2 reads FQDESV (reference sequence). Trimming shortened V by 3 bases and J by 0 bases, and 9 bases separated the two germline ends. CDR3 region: CASSFGQFSYEQYF. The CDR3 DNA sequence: TGTGCCAGCAGCTTTGGGCAGTTCTCCTACGAGCAGTACTTC.

Here the CDR3 reads CASGTGDRGTDTQYF. CDR3 DNA sequence: TGTGCCAGCGGAACCGGGGACAGGGGCACAGATACGCAGTATTTT. This sequence joins TRBV9 and TRBJ2-3; 9 nucleotides match TRBD1. This CDR3 region has 15 residues. Germline CDR1 is SGDLS and CDR2 is YYNGEE. Trimming at V came to 7 bases and at J to 1 base, leaving 7 bases not matched to a gene.

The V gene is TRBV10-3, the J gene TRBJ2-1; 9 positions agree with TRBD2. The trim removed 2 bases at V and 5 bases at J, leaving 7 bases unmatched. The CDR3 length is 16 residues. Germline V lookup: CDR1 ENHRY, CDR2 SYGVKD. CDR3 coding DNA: TGTGCCATCAGTGAGAGGGCGGGAGGGATTAACAATGAGCAGTTCTTC. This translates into CAISERAGGINNEQFF.

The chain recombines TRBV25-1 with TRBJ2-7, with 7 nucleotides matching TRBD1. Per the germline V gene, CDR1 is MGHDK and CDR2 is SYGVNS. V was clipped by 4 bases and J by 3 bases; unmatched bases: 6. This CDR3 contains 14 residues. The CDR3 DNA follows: TGTGCCAGCAGTGGTAGACAGGGTTACTACGAGCAGTACTTC. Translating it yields CASSGRQGYYEQYF.

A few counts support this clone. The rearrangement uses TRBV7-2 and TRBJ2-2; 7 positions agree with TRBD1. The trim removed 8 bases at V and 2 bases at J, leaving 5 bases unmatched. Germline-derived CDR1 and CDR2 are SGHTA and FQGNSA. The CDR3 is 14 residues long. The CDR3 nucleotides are TGTGCCAGCTCTGACAGGGTTAACACCGGGGAGCTGTTTTTT. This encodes CASSDRVNTGELFF. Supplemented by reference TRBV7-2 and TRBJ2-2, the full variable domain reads GAGVSQSPSNKVTEKGKDVELRCDPISGHTALYWYRQSLGQGLEFLIYFQGNSAPDKSGLPSDRFSAERTGGSVSTLTIQRTQQEDSAVYLCASSDRVNTGELFFGEGSRLTVL.

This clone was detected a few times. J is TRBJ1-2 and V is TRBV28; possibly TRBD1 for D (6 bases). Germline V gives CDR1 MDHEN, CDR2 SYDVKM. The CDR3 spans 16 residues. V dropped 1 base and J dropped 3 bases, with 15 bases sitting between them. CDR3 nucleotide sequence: TGTGCCAGCAGTTTATTTCAGGGGACCCATCACTATGGCTACACCTTC. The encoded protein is CASSLFQGTHHYGYTF.